This record covers a single T cell receptor (beta chain). Its specificity is unknown. The data derive from a study of CXCR3-negative and CXCR3-positive naive CD8 T cells. Whole-study results and caveats: Naive CXCR3-positive cells had TRB CDR3s more hydrophobic than those of CXCR3-negative naive cells.

The TRB cDNA libraries were prepared by 5' RACE with UMI labels. TCRdb reprocessed the 5' RACE reads, keeping one entry per CDR3 protein, no DNA. The sample data list 50,000 to 65,000 distinct CDR3 sequences. The sequence was obtained from a human donor in good health. Some clones in this sample may be carry-over from other donors' samples. The source material was naive CXCR3+ CD8+ T cells from blood. Subset meaning: CD45RO-CCR7+CD27+CD95- naive CD8+ T cells expressing CXCR3 (TNR3+).

This chain's CDR3 is CASSVVTSANNEQFF. The V and J genes are TRBV9 and TRBJ2-1; with no DNA, the TCRdb D assignment of TRBD2 cannot be verified. This CDR3 contains 15 residues. Germline CDR1 is SGDLS and CDR2 is YYNGEE.